This TCR beta chain was profiled in a study of cytomegalovirus exposure and HLA in healthy donors. Study-wide findings and caveats: The CMV antigen specificity of a few CMV-associated chains was confirmed through in vitro analysis.

Germline V gene data show CDR1 as WNHNN and CDR2 as SYGVQD (reference sequence). Trimming cost V 2 bases and J 8 bases, with 10 bases left between them. The CDR3 extends over 13 amino acids. A single count supports this clone. Its target is not known. Sequencing was performed with immunoSEQ multiplex PCR; in TCRdb, only in-frame clones are kept and a portion is missing. The profile shows 200,000 or so clones, around nine tenths of them singletons. The TCR sequence derives from a woman in her late teens or twenties in good health and CMV-seronegative. Material: PBMCs. The genes are TRBV10-1 and TRBJ2-1, with D tentatively TRBD2 (5 bases). CDR3 sequence (DNA): TGCGCCAGCAGTGAGAAGCTAGCAGATGAGCAGTTCTTC. Encoded protein: CASSEKLADEQFF.